The clone carrying this T cell receptor beta chain occurred a few times. Its antigen remains unknown. V was clipped by 4 bases and J by 8 bases; unmatched bases: 14. The CDR3 consists of 16 residues. Germline V gene data show CDR1 as SGHRS and CDR2 as YFSETQ. Alongside a J-beta primer mix, a sample-barcoded 5' primer served in a second PCR lasting roughly 6 to 11 cycles. All samples yielded 2.5 million or more CDR3-containing paired-end reads. TCRdb re-derived calls from the 5' RACE reads in MiXCR, one entry per CDR3 protein. The repertoire consists of some 1.4 million distinct CDR3 sequences, with 40% to 50% occurring once and the leading ten covering under 8%. The data belong to a study of blood T cells in healthy people across ages. Whole-study context: About one barcoded beta molecule per two T cells was the capture yield of template switching.

General study points: Leaving the PBMCs unsorted stopped any conclusive comparison of naive versus antigen-experienced cells.

V and J are TRBV5-1 and TRBJ2-1, with 8 bases fitting TRBD1. Sequenced sample: blood. The clonotype was recovered from a woman aged 18-29 years in good health. CDR3 protein: CASSIGQGSSMDEQFF. CDR3 DNA sequence: TGCGCCAGCAGCATCGGACAGGGATCGTCTATGGATGAGCAGTTCTTC.